This T cell receptor beta chain was sequenced during a study of blood T cell repertoires in COVID-19. In the study overall: The analysed material was cDNA or gDNA that came from T cells, B-cell-depleted T cells, or PBMCs.

V dropped 4 bases and J dropped 5 bases, with 11 bases sitting between them. CDR3 length: 13 residues. Germline CDR1 reads LGHDT; CDR2 reads YNNKEL (reference sequence). The repertoire was sequenced with immunoSEQ multiplex PCR; TCRdb's copy has only in-frame clones and lacks some. The sample records about 230,000 clones, around 80% being singletons. Sequenced input: peripheral blood. This rearrangement joins TRBV3-1 (or the pseudogene TRBV3-2) to TRBJ1-1; possible D gene TRBD1, 6 bases. The clonotype originates from a man in his forties or fifties with acute or convalescent COVID-19. The CDR3: CASSRGRGTEAFF. Here the CDR3 DNA reads TGTGCCAGCAGCCGGGGGAGGGGGACTGAAGCTTTCTTT.